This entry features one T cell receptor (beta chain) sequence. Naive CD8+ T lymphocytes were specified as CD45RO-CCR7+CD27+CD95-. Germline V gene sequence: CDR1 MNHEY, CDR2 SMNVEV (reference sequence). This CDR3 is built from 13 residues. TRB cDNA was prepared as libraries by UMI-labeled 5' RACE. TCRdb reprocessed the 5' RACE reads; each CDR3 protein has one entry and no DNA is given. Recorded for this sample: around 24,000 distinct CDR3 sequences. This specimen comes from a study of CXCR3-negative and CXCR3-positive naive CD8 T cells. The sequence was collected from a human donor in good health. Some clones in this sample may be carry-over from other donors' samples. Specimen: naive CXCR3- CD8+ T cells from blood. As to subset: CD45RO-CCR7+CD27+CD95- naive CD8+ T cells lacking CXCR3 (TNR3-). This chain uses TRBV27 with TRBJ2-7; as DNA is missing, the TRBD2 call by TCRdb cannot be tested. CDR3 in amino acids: CASSPGTSYEQYF.